The next 18 T cell receptor beta chains were all read from a single sample in a study of blood T cell repertoires in COVID-19 (dated by TCRdb to 2018 to 2021). The library was prepared using the immunoSEQ multiplex PCR assay. Held by TCRdb, this immuneACCESS table contains in-frame sequences only and omits some clones. Under half of the omission traces to an unresolved V gene where checked; the cause of the rest is unknown. The sample table lists under 200,000 clones, around 80% of them with a count of one. Roughly 2.9% of the sample is held by the ten biggest clonotypes. Source material: peripheral blood. The receptors derive from a woman aged 55-69 years with acute or convalescent COVID-19.

V usage is TRBV21-1 and J usage is TRBJ2-3; the table's D call, TRBD2, was not checked against the DNA. TRBV21-1 represents a pseudogene. This CDR3 has 17 residues. The CDR3 reads CASSPQGPLAGGNLGYF. Written as DNA, the CDR3 is TGTGCCAGCAGCCCCCAGGGTCCTCTAGCGGGGGGAAACCTGGGGTATTTT.

This chain joins TRBV5-5 and TRBJ1-5; D not resolved. The CDR3 sequence is 14 residues long. V lost 0 bases, J lost 5 bases, and 9 bases lay in between. CDR1 is SGHKS, CDR2 YYEKEE, per germline (reference sequence). The CDR3 region is CASSLVAGDQPQHF. The CDR3 coding sequence is TGTGCCAGCAGCTTGGTGGCAGGTGATCAGCCCCAGCATTTT.

The chain couples TRBV7-6 to TRBJ2-1; TRBD2 matches 11 bases. Germline CDR1 SGHVS, CDR2 FNYEAQ. J gave up 9 bases and V 5 bases, and 12 bases lay outside the gene matches. The CDR3 is made up of 16 amino acids. The CDR3 coding sequence is TGTGCCAGCAGCCTGCGACTAGCGGGGTCCGGGGGTGAGCAGTTCTTC. As protein: CASSLRLAGSGGEQFF. Variable domain in full (rest from reference TRBV7-6 and TRBJ2-1): GAGVSQSPRYKVTKRGQDVALRCDPISGHVSLYWYRQALGQGPEFLTYFNYEAQQDKSGLPNDRFSAERPEGSISTLTIQRTEQRDSAMYRCASSLRLAGSGGEQFFGPGTRLTVL.

This clone was seen only a few times. This chain links TRBV5-1 with TRBJ2-2; 9 bases map to TRBD1. The length of the CDR3 is 16 residues. In germline, CDR1 is SGHRS, CDR2 YFSETQ. Losses at the gene ends were 4 bases for V and 7 bases for J; bases not matched to a gene: 11. The CDR3 nucleotides read TGCGCCAGCAGCGCCACCGGGACAGGGAGGGGCGGGGAGCTGTTTTTT. Amino acid sequence: CASSATGTGRGGELFF.

This CDR3 reads CAWSVSAGGPPFF. CDR3 coding DNA: TGTGCCTGGAGTGTAAGCGCGGGGGGCCCTCCATTCTTC. The V gene is TRBV30, the J gene TRBJ2-1; 8 positions agree with TRBD2. The CDR3 sequence is 13 residues long. Germline values: CDR1 GTSNPN, CDR2 SVGIG (reference sequence). V lost 0 bases to trimming and J lost 16 bases; unmatched junction nucleotides: 11.

The V gene is TRBV28, the J gene TRBJ1-1; unclear D gene. This CDR3 has 12 residues. The V and J ends lost 1 base and 10 bases respectively, with 10 bases between them. Germline CDR1 is MDHEN and CDR2 is SYDVKM. The CDR3 region is CASSLFWGVAFF. CDR3 coding DNA: TGTGCCAGCAGTTTATTCTGGGGAGTAGCTTTCTTT.

The rearrangement joins TRBV6-5 to TRBJ2-7; the match to TRBD1 covers 7 bases. Germline CDR1 is MNHEY and CDR2 is SVGAGI. The ends lost 4 bases at V and 3 bases at J; junction bases unmatched: 6. The CDR3 has 14 amino acids. In nucleotides, the CDR3 is TGTGCCAGCAGTTCCCCTTGGGACAGCTACGAGCAGTACTTC. This codes for CASSSPWDSYEQYF.

V and J are TRBV7-8 and TRBJ1-4; the match to TRBD1 covers 9 bases. From germline, CDR1 is SGHVS and CDR2 FQNEAQ. The CDR3 has 14 amino acids. V shed 5 bases, J shed 6 bases, and the junction held 4 bases outside the gene matches. The CDR3 DNA reads TGTGCCAGCAGCCCATGGACAGGGGATGAAAAACTGTTTTTT. Encoded protein: CASSPWTGDEKLFF. Supplemented by reference TRBV7-8 and TRBJ1-4, the full variable domain reads GAGVSQSPRYKVAKRGQDVALRCDPISGHVSLFWYQQALGQGPEFLTYFQNEAQLDKSGLPSDRFFAERPEGSVSTLKIQRTQQEDSAVYLCASSPWTGDEKLFFGSGTQLSVL.

The chain links TRBV7-9 to TRBJ2-7; TRBD2 matches at 7 bases. CDR3 length: 14 amino acids. From germline, CDR1 is SEHNR and CDR2 FQNEAQ (reference sequence). The ends lost 0 bases at V and 1 base at J; junction bases unmatched: 0. As DNA, the CDR3 is TGTGCCAGCAGCTTAGCGGGGGGGTCCTACGAGCAGTACTTC. Translating it yields CASSLAGGSYEQYF.

This CDR3 is CASSQVGVESPLHF. In DNA form, the CDR3 reads TGCGCCAGCAGCCAGGTAGGGGTAGAGTCACCCCTCCACTTT. The chain uses TRBV4-3 and TRBJ1-6, with D tentatively TRBD1 (5 bases). V lost 3 bases, J lost 10 bases, and 13 bases lay in between. CDR1 is LGHNA and CDR2 is YSLEER in the germline V gene. The length of the CDR3 is 14 residues.

The chain has TRBV10-3 and TRBJ1-5; perhaps TRBD1 as D (6 bases). Germline V gene sequence: CDR1 ENHRY, CDR2 SYGVKD. The V end was cut by 2 bases, the J end by 6 bases, with 14 bases between. This CDR3 contains 15 residues. CDR3: CAISEDRLPGQPQHF. The CDR3 nucleotides are TGTGCCATCAGTGAGGACAGGCTCCCGGGTCAGCCCCAGCATTTT.

The chain links TRBV29-1 to TRBJ2-1; a weak D match, TRBD2 (5 bases). CDR1 is SQVTM and CDR2 is ANQGSEA in the germline V gene. The CDR3 is 14 amino acids. V lost 4 bases to trimming and J lost 2 bases, with 12 bases between them. The CDR3 here is CSVAGVSTYNEQFF. CDR3 bases: TGCAGCGTTGCCGGGGTTTCTACCTACAATGAGCAGTTCTTC.

About this clone: Germline is not matched at one junction end, which may reflect a read error. Other DNA sequences in this specimen translate into the identical CDR3. The rearrangement joins TRBV19 to TRBJ1-1; TRBD1 aligns across 8 bases. CDR3 length: 14 amino acids. Germline V gene data show CDR1 as LNHDA and CDR2 as SQIVND (reference sequence). DNA of the CDR3: TGTGCCAGTAGTATAGGGACAGGGAACGCTGAAGCTTTCTTT. It specifies CASSIGTGNAEAFF.

This clone turned up a few times. The chain couples TRBV9 to TRBJ1-3; D remains ambiguous. This CDR3 has 15 residues. Germline values: CDR1 SGDLS, CDR2 YYNGEE. V lost 0 bases and J lost 0, with 7 bases in between. In DNA, the CDR3 is TGTGCCAGCAGCGTAGAAGGGAGCTCTGGAAACACCATATATTTT. The encoded protein is CASSVEGSSGNTIYF.

This chain links TRBV7-3 with TRBJ2-7, with TRBD1 matching over 9 bases. Germline CDR1 and CDR2: SGHTA and FQGTGA. The V gene end was trimmed by 5 bases and the J gene end by 6 bases; junction bases not matched to a gene: 5. The CDR3 sequence is 13 residues long. The DNA of the CDR3 is TGTGCCAGCAGCCCAAAGACAGGGGGCGAGCAGTACTTC. Its protein product is CASSPKTGGEQYF.

This clone was detected only a few times. The J gene is TRBJ2-1, the V gene TRBV24-1, with TRBD1 matching over 8 bases. V trimming: 6 bases; J trimming: 7 bases; junction bases outside the gene matches: 10. This CDR3 is built from 15 residues. Germline lookup yields CDR1 KGHDR and CDR2 SFDVKD. CDR3 bases: TGTGCCACCAGTCCCTCAGGGACAGGAATGAATGAGCAGTTCTTC. As protein: CATSPSGTGMNEQFF.

This clone turned up a few times. The chain combines TRBV19 with TRBJ2-1; 8 bases line up with TRBD1. CDR3 length equals 14 residues. The V segment lost 5 bases and the J segment 7 bases; nucleotides outside the gene matches: 7. The germline CDR1 and CDR2 sequences are LNHDA and SQIVND (reference sequence). CDR3 in amino acids: CASSFGQGINEQFF. CDR3 nucleotides: TGTGCCAGTAGTTTTGGACAGGGAATAAATGAGCAGTTCTTC.

This clone was counted a single time. The chain combines TRBV12-2 with TRBJ1-6. TRBV12-2 is flagged as a pseudogene. The CDR3 extends over 16 amino acids. The CDR3 sequence: CASRLGEEGTNSPLHF. The CDR3 coding sequence is TGTGCAAGTCGCTTAGGAGAGGAGGGGACGAATTCACCCCTCCACTTT.